This T cell receptor beta chain was sequenced for a study of spatial heterogeneity in lung cancer. At the level of the study: A unique TCR and UMI combination showed up more than ten times in raw reads, on average.

Study outcomes and limitations: Circulating ubiquitous expanded tumor TCRs were observed more frequently at resection than at follow-up.

TCRdb redid the calling of the 5' RACE reads with MiXCR, one entry per CDR3 protein. The sample holds 25,000 or so distinct CDR3 sequences; less than 6% are singletons and the top ten take more than 4%. The time point was: sample taken at primary tumor resection. The approximately 69 donors had untreated early-stage non-small cell lung cancer. In each case, whole RNA from tumor, nontumor lung or frozen PBMC was sequenced unsorted. This clonotype was seen repeatedly, ten times or more. The antigen remains undetermined. The germline CDR1 and CDR2 sequences are SQVTM and ANQGSEA. Trimming removed 2 bases at V and 0 bases at J, with 5 bases between. The CDR3 runs to 13 residues.

This material consisted of PBMCs, taken at surgery. The source of this sequence is a male donor with early-stage non-small cell lung cancer. The chain couples TRBV29-1 to TRBJ1-3; D remains ambiguous. The CDR3 DNA reads TGCAGCGTTGAAATCGGCTCTGGAAACACCATATATTTT. Its protein product is CSVEIGSGNTIYF. The variable domain in full, completed from reference TRBV29-1 and TRBJ1-3, reads SAVISQKPSRDICQRGTSLTIQCQVDSQVTMMFWYRQQPGQSLTLIATANQGSEATYESGFVIDKFPISRPNLTFSTLTVSNMSPEDSSIYLCSVEIGSGNTIYFGEGSWLTVV.